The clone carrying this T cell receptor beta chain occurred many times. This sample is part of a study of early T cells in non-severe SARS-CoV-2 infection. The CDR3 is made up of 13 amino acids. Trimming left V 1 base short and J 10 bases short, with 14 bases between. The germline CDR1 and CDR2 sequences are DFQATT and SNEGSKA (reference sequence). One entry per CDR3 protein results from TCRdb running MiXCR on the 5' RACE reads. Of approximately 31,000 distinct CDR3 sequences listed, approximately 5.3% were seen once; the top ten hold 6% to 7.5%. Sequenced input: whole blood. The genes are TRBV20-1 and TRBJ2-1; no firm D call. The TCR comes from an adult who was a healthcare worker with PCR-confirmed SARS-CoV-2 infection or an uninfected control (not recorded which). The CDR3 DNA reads TGCAGTGCTAGAGGGGATATGCGTCGGGAGCAGTTCTTC. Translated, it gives CSARGDMRREQFF.